A single T cell receptor (beta chain) is shown here with its context. Germline and junction disagree at one end, which may indicate a read error. This specimen belongs to a study of blood T cell repertoires in COVID-19. Turning to the study itself: The analysed material was cDNA or gDNA that came from T cells, B-cell-depleted T cells, or PBMCs.

The CDR3 is 11 amino acids. The table came from immunoSEQ multiplex PCR; TCRdb's copy has only in-frame clones and leaves some out. The profile covers tens of thousands of clones, with roughly 84% appearing a single time and 5.5% to 8% taken by the ten largest. This sequence originates from a man in his thirties or forties with COVID-19, enrolled during active disease. This chain joins TRBV12-3 or TRBV12-4 and TRBJ1-3; TRBD1 aligns across 7 bases. Material for sequencing was peripheral blood. CDR3 bases: TGTGCCAGCAGCCGTGGACAGGCCGATGCTTTT. Its protein is CASSRGQADAF.